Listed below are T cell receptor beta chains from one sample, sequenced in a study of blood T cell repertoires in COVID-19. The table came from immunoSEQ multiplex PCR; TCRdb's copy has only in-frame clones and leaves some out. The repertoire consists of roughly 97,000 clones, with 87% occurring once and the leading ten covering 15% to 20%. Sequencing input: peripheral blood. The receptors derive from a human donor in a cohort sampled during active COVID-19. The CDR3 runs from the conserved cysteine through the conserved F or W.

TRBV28,CASSLPRQGQDYGYTF
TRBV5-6,CASRGQGRGSYNEQFF
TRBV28,CASSPTGAVNTGELFF
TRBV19,CASSIPGIGNQPQHF
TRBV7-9,CASSEGQGIHGYTF
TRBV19,CASSIRRASTGELFF
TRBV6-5,CASAPVSGNTIYF
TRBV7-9,CASSSPQGGLQETQYF
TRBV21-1,CASSSRQGPYSGANVLTF
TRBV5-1,CASSRGTGQGGEQYF
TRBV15,CATRTGQYTGELFF
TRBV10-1,CASSDGTSGYNEQFF
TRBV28,CASSDRGRRDNEQFF
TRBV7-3,CASSYAGATGELFF
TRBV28,CASSDPGLLGNTIYF
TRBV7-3,CASSSPGYGYTF
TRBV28,CASSQGLNTEAFF
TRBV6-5,CASSSIETNNQPQHF
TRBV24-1,CATSDSTGYQETQYF
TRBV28,CASSLGPGKRNFGTQYF
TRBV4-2,CASSQAQTGSYGYTF
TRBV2,CASSLLRGGAGELFF
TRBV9,CASSFSPLRGTGGFSEQFF
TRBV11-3,CASSSGGSGEEAFF
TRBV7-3,CASSLQGAQTEAFF
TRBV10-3,CAIRDSLGETQYF
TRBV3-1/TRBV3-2,CASSQVAGISEAFF
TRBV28,CASWAGGETQYF
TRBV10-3,CAISDLDRASGANVLTF
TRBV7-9,CASTLWLPGGGYEQYF
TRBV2,CASSGQGAGQPQHF
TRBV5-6,CASSLVGRTEAFF
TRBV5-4,CASSLASGRADTQYF
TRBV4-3,CASSQYDRNNEQFF